These 25 T cell receptor beta chains were all obtained from the same sample, sequenced in a study of shared clonotypes between healthy human individuals. The assay was immunoSEQ multiplex PCR, and TCRdb's table has in-frame clones only and misses some. Altogether approximately 640,000 clones are present, approximately 75% being singletons, with the ten largest covering approximately 2%. Sequences were obtained from memory CD4+ T cells sorted from blood. Sample subset: CD45RA-negative fraction. These receptors all stem from a woman aged 25 to 39 in good health.

This clone showed up just a few times. This sequence joins TRBV29-1 and TRBJ1-2, with 7 bases that match TRBD1. With 7 bases clipped from V and 4 bases from J, the junction kept 9 bases outside the gene matches. This CDR3 region has 13 residues. CDR1 and CDR2 (germline): SQVTM, ANQGSEA. CDR3 region: CSATTGFGYGYTF. The DNA of the CDR3 is TGCAGCGCCACGACAGGGTTTGGCTATGGCTACACCTTC.

The chain uses TRBV14 and TRBJ2-3; D gene unclear. V was pared by 4 bases and J by 2 bases, with 16 bases between. Germline values: CDR1 SGHDN, CDR2 FVKESK. The CDR3 is made up of 16 amino acids. CDR3 DNA: TGTGCCAGCAGCCGAGGATTGTTTGTCTTCACAGATACGCAGTATTTT. Amino acid sequence: CASSRGLFVFTDTQYF.

The gene calls are TRBV6-1 and TRBJ2-7, with 9 bases matching TRBD1. Per the germline V gene, CDR1 is MNHNS and CDR2 is SASEGT. The ends lost 7 bases at V and 2 bases at J; junction bases unmatched: 9. This CDR3 region has 15 residues. In DNA, the CDR3 is TGTGCCAGCACCGGACAGGGGAAGATAACCTACGAGCAGTACTTC. The encoded protein is CASTGQGKITYEQYF.

About this clone itself: The sample carries other DNA sequences with the same CDR3. This chain links TRBV28 with TRBJ2-7; 7 bases align to TRBD2. The CDR3 sequence is 15 residues long. V trimming: 5 bases; J trimming: 4 bases; junction bases outside the gene matches: 11. CDR1 is MDHEN, CDR2 SYDVKM, per germline. The CDR3 bases are TGTGCCAGCAGTCCTAGACTAGCTTCCTCGTACGAGCAGTACTTC. It specifies CASSPRLASSYEQYF.

The J gene is TRBJ2-7, the V gene TRBV6-1; 10 bases match TRBD1. Looked up from germline, CDR1 is MNHNS and CDR2 is SASEGT. CDR3 length: 16 amino acids. The J segment lost 1 base and the V segment lost 0 bases, leaving 3 bases of the junction unmatched. The CDR3 protein is CASSEAAGQGSYEQYF. The CDR3 nucleotides are TGTGCCAGCAGTGAAGCGGCGGGACAGGGGTCCTACGAGCAGTACTTC.

V gene TRBV15 combines with J gene TRBJ2-7, with a tentative D call TRBD2 (5 bases). Trimming took 5 bases from V and 2 from J, leaving 16 bases between them. CDR1 is LNHNV and CDR2 is YYDKDF in the germline V gene (reference sequence). This CDR3 comprises 15 residues. CDR3 coding DNA: TGTGCCACCAGCCAAGAATCGGGCGGGCCCTACGAGCAGTACTTC. Amino acid sequence: CATSQESGGPYEQYF.

The gene calls are TRBV19 and TRBJ1-1, with D perhaps TRBD1 (6 bases). The CDR3 spans 13 residues. V lost 4 bases and J lost 4, with 10 bases in between. In germline, CDR1 is LNHDA, CDR2 SQIVND (reference sequence). CDR3 region: CASSTQGGTEAFF. CDR3 DNA: TGTGCCAGTAGTACACAGGGAGGCACTGAAGCTTTCTTT.

The CDR3 protein is CASSIMGQPQHF. The CDR3 DNA is TGTGCCAGTAGTATAATGGGTCAGCCCCAGCATTTT. V usage is TRBV19 and J usage is TRBJ1-5, with D hard to call. There are 12 residues in the CDR3. Germline loops: CDR1 LNHDA, CDR2 SQIVND (reference sequence). With 2 bases removed from V and 6 bases from J, the gap between germline ends came to 5 bases.

The chain carries TRBV28 and TRBJ2-7, with D perhaps matching TRBD1 (6 bases). The CDR3 sequence is 14 residues long. V lost 4 bases, J lost 3 bases, and 13 bases lay in between. CDR1 MDHEN and CDR2 SYDVKM come from the germline V gene. The CDR3 sequence: CASSSADRFYEQYF. CDR3 nucleotides: TGTGCCAGCAGTTCCGCGGACAGATTCTACGAGCAGTACTTC.

CDR3 in amino acids: CASRGRGGTNTEAFF. CDR3 coding DNA: TGTGCCAGCAGGGGACGGGGGGGAACGAACACTGAAGCTTTCTTT. This chain uses TRBV6-1 with TRBJ1-1, with a possible D match to TRBD1 (5 bases). V lost 6 bases and J lost 1, with 15 bases in between. The CDR3 extends over 15 amino acids. The germline CDR1 and CDR2 sequences are MNHNS and SASEGT.

The chain has TRBV5-6 and TRBJ2-6; D remains ambiguous. The germline V gene has CDR1 SGHDT and CDR2 YYEEEE. The V end was cut by 4 bases, the J end by 2 bases, with 13 bases between. The CDR3 runs to 16 residues. The CDR3 coding sequence is TGTGCCAGCAGCCTCTTGACCCATCCTGGGGCCAACGTCCTGACTTTC. It codes for CASSLLTHPGANVLTF.

The chain combines TRBV6-6 with TRBJ2-4; D is undetermined. This CDR3 region has 14 residues. The germline V gene encodes CDR1 MNHNY and CDR2 SVGAGI (reference sequence). Between the trimmed V and J ends, which lost 5 bases and 0 bases, there was a span of 8 bases. CDR3 amino acids: CASSDTVAKNIQYF. For the CDR3, the DNA is TGTGCCAGCAGTGATACAGTAGCCAAAAACATTCAGTACTTC.

The V call is TRBV2, the J call TRBJ1-2, with TRBD1 matching 8 bases. V gave up 6 bases and J gave up 4 bases; unmatched junction bases: 7. Germline V gene data show CDR1 as SNHLY and CDR2 as FYNNEI. The CDR3 has 14 residues. CDR3 loop: CASRASQGAYGYTF. Written as DNA, the CDR3 is TGTGCCAGCAGAGCTAGTCAGGGGGCCTATGGCTACACCTTC.

This chain connects TRBV6-5 to TRBJ2-1; D perhaps matches TRBD2 (6 bases). Germline assignment: CDR1 MNHEY and CDR2 SVGAGI. The CDR3 has 14 residues. Trimming shortened V by 7 bases and J by 4 bases, and 14 bases separated the two germline ends. DNA for the CDR3: TGTGCCAGCATGGCACCTCGGGGGTACAATGAGCAGTTCTTC. As protein: CASMAPRGYNEQFF.

The chain is built from TRBV19 and TRBJ2-5, with D possibly being TRBD2 (6 bases). Trimming pared 5 bases from V and 5 bases from J, leaving 15 bases between. Germline V gives CDR1 LNHDA, CDR2 SQIVND (reference sequence). This CDR3 comprises 14 residues. CDR3 DNA sequence: TGTGCCAGTAGTCCAACGGGAGTTGGGGAGACCCAGTACTTC. Translated: CASSPTGVGETQYF.

The V call is TRBV19, the J call TRBJ2-7; no clear D. The CDR3 contains 15 residues. The germline V gene has CDR1 LNHDA and CDR2 SQIVND (reference sequence). Trimming took off 3 bases at V and 6 bases at J, with 18 bases between the two ends. The CDR3 DNA reads TGTGCCAGTAGTATTTCAAGGAGAAGCGTCAGCGAGCAGTACTTC. Translated: CASSISRRSVSEQYF.

V and J are TRBV10-2 and TRBJ2-6; D is unresolved. Germline V gene sequence: CDR1 WSHSY, CDR2 SAAADI. The CDR3 loop spans 13 amino acids. Trimming removed 3 bases at V and 4 bases at J, with 4 bases between. CDR3 loop: CASSDQGANVLTF. Here the CDR3 DNA reads TGCGCCAGCAGTGATCAGGGGGCCAACGTCCTGACTTTC.

This chain connects TRBV7-3 to TRBJ2-7; no clear D gene. The length of the CDR3 is 12 residues. Deletions cut 0 bases from V and 5 bases from J, with 5 bases between. The germline gives CDR1 SGHTA, CDR2 FQGTGA. The CDR3 reads CASSLTGDEQYF. The CDR3 DNA reads as TGTGCCAGCAGCTTAACGGGCGACGAGCAGTACTTC. Looking up the rest from reference TRBV7-3 and TRBJ2-7 gives the full variable domain: GAGVSQTPSNKVTEKGKYVELRCDPISGHTALYWYRQSLGQGPEFLIYFQGTGAADDSGLPNDRFFAVRPEGSVSTLKIQRTERGDSAVYLCASSLTGDEQYFGPGTRLTVT.

The rearrangement joins TRBV21-1 to TRBJ2-5; the D call in the table, TRBD2, was not verified against the DNA. TRBV21-1 is given as a pseudogene. The CDR3 consists of 12 residues. DNA of the CDR3: TGTGCCAGCAGCAAAGACTGTAGAGGGCAGTACTTC. This gives the protein CASSKDCRGQYF.

This rearrangement joins TRBV7-2 to TRBJ2-7; D remains ambiguous. CDR3 length: 13 amino acids. Between the trimmed V and J ends, which lost 5 bases and 2 bases, there was a span of 10 bases. Germline loops: CDR1 SGHTA, CDR2 FQGNSA. CDR3: CASSRGPTYEQYF. The CDR3 coding sequence is TGTGCCAGCAGCCGCGGCCCTACCTACGAGCAGTACTTC.

J is TRBJ2-2 and V is TRBV30, with no clear D. V gave up 4 bases and J gave up 5 bases, with 14 bases separating them. Germline CDR1 and CDR2: GTSNPN and SVGIG (reference sequence). This CDR3 is 14 amino acids long. The CDR3 is CAWKSLRFTGELFF. CDR3 in DNA: TGTGCCTGGAAAAGTTTGCGGTTTACCGGGGAGCTGTTTTTT.

Many counts were recorded for this clone. The gene calls are TRBV7-8 and TRBJ2-7, with 7 bases matching TRBD2. This CDR3 contains 13 residues. Germline trimming cut 4 bases from V and 3 bases from J; bases unmatched to any gene: 3. Germline V gene lookup returns CDR1 SGHVS and CDR2 FQNEAQ. The CDR3 sequence is CASSSLAGYEQYF. CDR3 nucleotide sequence: TGTGCCAGCAGCTCGTTAGCGGGCTACGAGCAGTACTTC.

Only one count was recorded for this clone. V is TRBV2 and J is TRBJ1-1; TRBD1 might be the D (6 bases). The CDR3 contains 15 residues. CDR1 and CDR2 from the germline V gene are SNHLY and FYNNEI. The V end was cut by 4 bases, the J end by 1 base, with 13 bases between. The CDR3 DNA reads as TGTGCCAGCAGTGTGAGGGGGGGCGCGAACACTGAAGCTTTCTTT. Translated, it gives CASSVRGGANTEAFF. The variable domain in full, completed from reference TRBV2 and TRBJ1-1, reads EPEVTQTPSHQVTQMGQEVILRCVPISNHLYFYWYRQILGQKVEFLVSFYNNEISEKSEIFDDQFSVERPDGSNFTLKIRSTKLEDSAMYFCASSVRGGANTEAFFGQGTRLTVV.

The chain carries TRBV29-1 and TRBJ1-2; the D is unclear. The CDR3 is 14 amino acids. Germline V gene sequence: CDR1 SQVTM, CDR2 ANQGSEA. Trimming removed 6 bases at V and 4 bases at J, with 18 bases between. Here the CDR3 DNA reads TGCAGCGTCGGTGCCGGGGAGTGGAGCTATGGCTACACCTTC. It encodes CSVGAGEWSYGYTF. Full variable domain (rest looked up from reference TRBV29-1 and TRBJ1-2): SAVISQKPSRDICQRGTSLTIQCQVDSQVTMMFWYRQQPGQSLTLIATANQGSEATYESGFVIDKFPISRPNLTFSTLTVSNMSPEDSSIYLCSVGAGEWSYGYTFGSGTRLTVV.

The chain carries TRBV2 and TRBJ2-7; possibly TRBD1 or TRBD2 for D (5 bases each). Germline CDR1 reads SNHLY; CDR2 reads FYNNEI. V shed 5 bases and J shed 3 bases, with 11 bases lying between them. This CDR3 has 13 residues. CDR3 DNA: TGTGCCAGCAGTAGGGACCCAATCTACGAGCAGTACTTC. It translates to CASSRDPIYEQYF. Using reference TRBV2 and TRBJ2-7 for the parts outside the CDR3, the full variable domain is EPEVTQTPSHQVTQMGQEVILRCVPISNHLYFYWYRQILGQKVEFLVSFYNNEISEKSEIFDDQFSVERPDGSNFTLKIRSTKLEDSAMYFCASSRDPIYEQYFGPGTRLTVT.